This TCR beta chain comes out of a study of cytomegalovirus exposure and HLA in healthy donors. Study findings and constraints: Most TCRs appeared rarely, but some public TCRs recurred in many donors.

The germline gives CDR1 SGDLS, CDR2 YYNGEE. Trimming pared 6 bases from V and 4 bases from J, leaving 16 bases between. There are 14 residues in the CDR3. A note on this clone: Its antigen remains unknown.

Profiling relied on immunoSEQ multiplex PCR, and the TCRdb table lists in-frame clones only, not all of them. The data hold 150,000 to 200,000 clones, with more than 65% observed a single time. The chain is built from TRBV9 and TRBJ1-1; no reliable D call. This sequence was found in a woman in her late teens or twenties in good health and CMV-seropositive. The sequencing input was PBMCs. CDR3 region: CASTLLEGSTEAFF. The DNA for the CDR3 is TGTGCCAGCACCCTCCTTGAGGGTAGCACTGAAGCTTTCTTT.